This T cell receptor beta chain derives from a study of regulatory T cells in long-lasting Graves disease. Findings and limits, study-wide: The TCR repertoire of persistent Graves' patients was less diverse than that of newly diagnosed ones.

Both iRepertoire HTBI primers and Arm-PCR of CDR3 regions were used to build the TCR beta libraries. TCRdb re-derived calls from the multiplex PCR reads in MiXCR, one entry per CDR3 protein. The sample lists hundreds of thousands of distinct CDR3 sequences, roughly 13% occurring once. This clonotype was counted between two and nine times. The target antigen is unknown. Indicated time point: newly diagnosed GD, antithyroid drugs for less than 3 months. The TCR library was made from RNA extracted from PBMCs. Patients all came to the study from an endocrinology department in Xi'an, China. A further study also used this sample, focusing on T cells in Graves' hyperthyroidism and ophthalmopathy. That report adds: Together with thyroid ultrasound, orbital computed tomography, serum thyroxine and TRAb, clinical symptoms were used for diagnoses.

The TCR comes from a man aged 30-40 years with Graves disease. The sequencing here drew on peripheral blood mononuclear cells (PBMCs), taken at new diagnosis, from a patient treated with antithyroid drugs.

This CDR3 is CASSGQHYGYTF. In nucleotides, the CDR3 is TGCGCCAGCAGTGGACAGCACTATGGCTACACCTTC. The rearrangement joins TRBV10-2 to TRBJ1-2; D possibly corresponds to TRBD1 (5 bases). V was clipped by 4 bases and J by 3 bases, with 6 bases between them. CDR3 length equals 12 residues. CDR1 WSHSY and CDR2 SAAADI come from the germline V gene.